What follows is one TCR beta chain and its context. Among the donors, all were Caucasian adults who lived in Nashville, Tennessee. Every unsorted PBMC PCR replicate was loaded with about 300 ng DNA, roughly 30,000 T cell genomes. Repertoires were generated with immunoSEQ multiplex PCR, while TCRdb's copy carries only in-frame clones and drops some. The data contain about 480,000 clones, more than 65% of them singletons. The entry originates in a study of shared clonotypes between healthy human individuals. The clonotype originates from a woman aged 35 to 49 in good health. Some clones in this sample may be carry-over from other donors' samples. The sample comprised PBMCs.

The CDR3, as DNA: TGTGCCATCAGTGACGGCGGGGGGACCTACGAGCAGTACTTC. Protein sequence: CAISDGGGTYEQYF. V is TRBV10-3 and J is TRBJ2-7; 8 bases line up with TRBD2. The CDR3 runs 14 residues. Germline lookup yields CDR1 ENHRY and CDR2 SYGVKD. The V and J ends lost 3 bases and 2 bases, in that order; junction bases with no gene match: 3.